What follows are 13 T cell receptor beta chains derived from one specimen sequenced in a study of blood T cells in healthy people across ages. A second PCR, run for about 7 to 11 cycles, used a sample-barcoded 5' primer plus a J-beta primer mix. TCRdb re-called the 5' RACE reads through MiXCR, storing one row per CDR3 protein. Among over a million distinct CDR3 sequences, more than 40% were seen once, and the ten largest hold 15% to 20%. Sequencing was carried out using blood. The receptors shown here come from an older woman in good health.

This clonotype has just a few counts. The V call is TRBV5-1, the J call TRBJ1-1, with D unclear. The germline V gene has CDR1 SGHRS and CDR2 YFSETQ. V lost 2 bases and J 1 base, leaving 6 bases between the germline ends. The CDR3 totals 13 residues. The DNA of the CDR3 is TGCGCCAGCAGCTTCCGGGCGAACACTGAAGCTTTCTTT. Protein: CASSFRANTEAFF.

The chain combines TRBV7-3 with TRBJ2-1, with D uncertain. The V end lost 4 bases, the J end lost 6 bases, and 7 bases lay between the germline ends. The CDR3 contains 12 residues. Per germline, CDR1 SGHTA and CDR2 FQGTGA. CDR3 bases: TGTGCCAGCAGCTCTGTGGCCAATGAGCAGTTCTTC. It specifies CASSSVANEQFF.

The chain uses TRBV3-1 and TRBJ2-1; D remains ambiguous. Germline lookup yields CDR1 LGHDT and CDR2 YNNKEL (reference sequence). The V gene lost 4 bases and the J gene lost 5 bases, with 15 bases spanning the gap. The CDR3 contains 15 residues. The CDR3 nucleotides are TGTGCCAGCAGCCTCACTTTACCTATCCACAATGAGCAGTTCTTC. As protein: CASSLTLPIHNEQFF.

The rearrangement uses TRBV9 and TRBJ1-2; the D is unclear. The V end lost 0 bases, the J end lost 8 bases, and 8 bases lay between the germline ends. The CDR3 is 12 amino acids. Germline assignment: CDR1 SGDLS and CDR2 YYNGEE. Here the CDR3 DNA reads TGTGCCAGCAGCGTAGCACAACGAGGCTACACCTTC. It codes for CASSVAQRGYTF.

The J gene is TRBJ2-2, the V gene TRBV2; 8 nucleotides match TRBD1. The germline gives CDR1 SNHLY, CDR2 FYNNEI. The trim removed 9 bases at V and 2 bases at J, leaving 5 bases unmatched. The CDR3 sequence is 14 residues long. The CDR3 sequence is CASGDRFNTGELFF. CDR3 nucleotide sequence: TGTGCCAGTGGGGACAGGTTTAACACCGGGGAGCTGTTTTTT.

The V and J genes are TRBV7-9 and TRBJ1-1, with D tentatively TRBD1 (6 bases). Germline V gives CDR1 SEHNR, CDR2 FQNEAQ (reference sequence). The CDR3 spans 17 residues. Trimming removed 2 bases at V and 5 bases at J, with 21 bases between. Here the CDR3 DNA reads TGTGCCAGCAGCTTATGGTCGGGGACACAGGCGAGGACTGAAGCTTTCTTT. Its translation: CASSLWSGTQARTEAFF.

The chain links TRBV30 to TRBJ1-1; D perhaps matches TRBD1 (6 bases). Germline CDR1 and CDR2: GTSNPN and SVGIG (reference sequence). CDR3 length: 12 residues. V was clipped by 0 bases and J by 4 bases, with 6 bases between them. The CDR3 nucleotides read TGTGCCTGGAGTGTAGGGGGCACTGAAGCTTTCTTT. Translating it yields CAWSVGGTEAFF.

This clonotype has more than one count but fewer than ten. The CDR3 nucleotides read TGCAGTGCTAGACCTCAGGGACTAGCGGGAGTCCTGGGGGCCTACGAGCAGTACTTC. Translated, it gives CSARPQGLAGVLGAYEQYF. The V and J genes are TRBV20-1 and TRBJ2-7, with TRBD2 matching over 14 bases. V trimming: 2 bases; J trimming: 2 bases; junction bases outside the gene matches: 14. This CDR3 is built from 19 residues. The germline gives CDR1 DFQATT, CDR2 SNEGSKA (reference sequence).

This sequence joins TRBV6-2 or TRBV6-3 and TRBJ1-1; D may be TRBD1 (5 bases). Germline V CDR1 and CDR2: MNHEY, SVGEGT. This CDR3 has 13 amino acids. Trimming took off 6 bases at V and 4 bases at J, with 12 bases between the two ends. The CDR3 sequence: CASRQGAGTEAFF. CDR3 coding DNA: TGTGCCAGCAGGCAAGGGGCGGGCACTGAAGCTTTCTTT.

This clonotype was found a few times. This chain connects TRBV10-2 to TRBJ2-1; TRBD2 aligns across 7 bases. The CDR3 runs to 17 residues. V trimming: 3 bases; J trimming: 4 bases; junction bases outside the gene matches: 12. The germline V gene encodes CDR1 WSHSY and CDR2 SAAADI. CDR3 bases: TGCGCCAGCAGTGAACTAGCCGGCGAAGCGGGGTACAATGAGCAGTTCTTC. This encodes CASSELAGEAGYNEQFF.

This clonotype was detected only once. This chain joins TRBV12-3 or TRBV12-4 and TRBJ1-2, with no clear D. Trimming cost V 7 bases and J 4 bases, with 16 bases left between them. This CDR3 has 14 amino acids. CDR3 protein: CASKRAEGSYGYTF. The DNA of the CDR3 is TGTGCCAGCAAACGTGCTGAGGGTAGCTATGGCTACACCTTC.

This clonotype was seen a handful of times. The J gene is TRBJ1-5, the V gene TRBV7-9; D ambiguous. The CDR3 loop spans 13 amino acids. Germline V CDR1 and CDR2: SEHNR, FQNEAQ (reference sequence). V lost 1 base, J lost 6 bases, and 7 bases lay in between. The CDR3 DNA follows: TGTGCCAGCAGCTTAGGAGAGGGTCAGCCCCAGCATTTT. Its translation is CASSLGEGQPQHF. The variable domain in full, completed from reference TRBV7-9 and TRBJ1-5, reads DTGVSQNPRHKITKRGQNVTFRCDPISEHNRLYWYRQTLGQGPEFLTYFQNEAQLEKSRLLSDRFSAERPKGSFSTLEIQRTEQGDSAMYLCASSLGEGQPQHFGDGTRLSIL.

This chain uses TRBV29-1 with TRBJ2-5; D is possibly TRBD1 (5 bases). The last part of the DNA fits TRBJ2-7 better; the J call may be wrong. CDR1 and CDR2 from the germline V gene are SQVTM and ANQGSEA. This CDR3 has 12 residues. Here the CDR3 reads CSVEEGEYEQYF. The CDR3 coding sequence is TGCAGCGTTGAAGAAGGGGAATACGAGCAGTACTTC.